This is a list of T cell receptor beta chains from one sample in a study of T cell responses to AZD1222 COVID-19 vaccine. Generated by immunoSEQ multiplex PCR, the TCRdb table keeps only in-frame clones and is missing some. Of about 83,000 clones listed, 88% are singletons. The sequencing used peripheral blood, collected on day 0 of MenACWY control vaccination. The receptors stem from an adult in good health. The CDR3 runs from the conserved cysteine through the conserved F or W. The D gene is left open where the match is weak. Rows may omit the clone size; those that give it use once, few, many or a size class.

size: -
D: TRBD1
V: TRBV28
J: TRBJ1-1
CDR3: CASSTGATEAFF
DNA: TGTGCCAGCAGTACAGGGGCCACTGAAGCTTTCTTT

size: few
D: -
V: TRBV6-4
J: TRBJ2-3
CDR3: CASSDRSTDTQYF
DNA: TGTGCCAGCAGTGACCGGAGCACAGATACGCAGTATTTT

size: -
D: -
V: TRBV10-3
J: TRBJ2-7
CDR3: CAIKGYDGSYEQYF
DNA: TGTGCCATCAAGGGGTACGACGGTTCCTACGAGCAGTACTTC

size: -
D: -
V: TRBV7-9
J: TRBJ1-2
CDR3: CASSFQTPTGTKYGYTF
DNA: TGTGCCAGCAGCTTCCAAACCCCGACAGGTACAAAGTATGGCTACACCTTC

size: -
D: TRBD1
V: TRBV6-5
J: TRBJ1-2
CDR3: CASSRAGTGSYGYTF
DNA: TGTGCCAGCAGTCGAGCCGGGACAGGGTCCTATGGCTACACCTTC

size: -
D: -
V: TRBV27
J: TRBJ1-3
CDR3: CASSLGGRSGNTIYF
DNA: TGTGCCAGCAGTTTAGGGGGCAGGTCCGGAAACACCATATATTTT

size: -
D: -
V: TRBV28
J: TRBJ2-5
CDR3: CASSLTKRAETQYF
DNA: TGTGCCAGCAGTTTAACAAAACGGGCAGAGACCCAGTACTTC

size: once
D: TRBD1
V: TRBV7-3
J: TRBJ1-1
CDR3: CASSLTGTGAEAFF
DNA: TGTGCCAGCAGCCTAACCGGGACAGGGGCTGAAGCTTTCTTT

size: -
D: TRBD1
V: TRBV5-4
J: TRBJ1-2
CDR3: CASSRTGPYGYTF
DNA: TGTGCCAGCAGCCGGACAGGGCCCTATGGCTACACCTTC

size: -
D: TRBD2
V: TRBV28
J: TRBJ2-1
CDR3: CASSLAGGPHNEQFF
DNA: TGTGCCAGCAGTTTAGCGGGAGGGCCCCACAATGAGCAGTTCTTC

size: -
D: -
V: TRBV7-6
J: TRBJ1-3
CDR3: CASSLAGVSGNTIYF
DNA: TGTGCCAGCAGCTTAGCGGGGGTCTCTGGAAACACCATATATTTT

size: -
D: -
V: TRBV4-3
J: TRBJ1-1
CDR3: CASSPISGTEAFF
DNA: TGCGCCAGCAGCCCTATCTCGGGCACTGAAGCTTTCTTT

size: -
D: -
V: TRBV3-1/TRBV3-2
J: TRBJ2-7
CDR3: CASSQGPGEIYEQYF
DNA: TGTGCCAGCAGCCAAGGGCCGGGAGAGATCTACGAGCAGTACTTC

size: -
D: TRBD1
V: TRBV10-3
J: TRBJ1-5
CDR3: CAISVTGDQPQHF
DNA: TGTGCCATCAGTGTAACAGGGGATCAGCCCCAGCATTTT

size: -
D: -
V: TRBV6-5
J: TRBJ2-3
CDR3: CASSYSLATDTQYF
DNA: TGTGCCAGCAGTTACTCCCTAGCGACAGATACGCAGTATTTT

size: -
D: TRBD1
V: TRBV27
J: TRBJ1-1
CDR3: CASRVQGTTEAFF
DNA: TGTGCCAGCAGAGTACAGGGGACCACTGAAGCTTTCTTT

size: -
D: -
V: TRBV7-2
J: TRBJ2-1
CDR3: CASSLSPGSGNEQFF
DNA: TGTGCCAGCAGCTTATCCCCCGGCTCAGGGAATGAGCAGTTCTTC

size: -
D: TRBD1
V: TRBV19
J: TRBJ1-6
CDR3: CASSRQGSYNSPLHF
DNA: TGTGCCAGTAGTCGACAGGGCTCCTATAATTCACCCCTCCACTTT

size: -
D: -
V: TRBV3-1/TRBV3-2
J: TRBJ1-2
CDR3: CASSQVSVSRVDGYTF
DNA: TGTGCCAGCAGCCAAGTATCGGTCAGCAGGGTCGACGGCTACACCTTC

size: -
D: -
V: TRBV7-2
J: TRBJ2-5
CDR3: CASSLKGVETQYF
DNA: TGTGCCAGCAGCTTAAAGGGGGTAGAGACCCAGTACTTC

size: -
D: -
V: TRBV30
J: TRBJ2-4
CDR3: CAWRWGRGKNIQYF
DNA: TGTGCCTGGAGATGGGGTAGGGGCAAAAACATTCAGTACTTC

size: -
D: TRBD1
V: TRBV2
J: TRBJ1-5
CDR3: CASRGDRGLQPQHF
DNA: TGTGCCAGCCGGGGGGACAGGGGCCTTCAGCCCCAGCATTTT

size: -
D: TRBD1
V: TRBV12-3/TRBV12-4
J: TRBJ1-1
CDR3: CACSGQTNTEAFF
DNA: TGTGCCTGCTCGGGACAGACAAACACTGAAGCTTTCTTT

size: once
D: TRBD1
V: TRBV5-1
J: TRBJ2-7
CDR3: CASSLRTGEDYEQYF
DNA: TGCGCCAGCAGCTTACGGACAGGGGAAGACTACGAGCAGTACTTC

size: -
D: -
V: TRBV11-3
J: TRBJ2-1
CDR3: CASSLGGSRQEQFF
DNA: TGTGCCAGCAGCTTAGGTGGCAGCCGCCAGGAGCAGTTCTTC

size: -
D: -
V: TRBV28
J: TRBJ2-1
CDR3: CASTSGRGRREQFF
DNA: TGTGCCAGCACCTCCGGGAGAGGTCGCCGTGAGCAGTTCTTC

size: -
D: -
V: TRBV3-1/TRBV3-2
J: TRBJ1-6
CDR3: CASSFQTNSPLHF
DNA: TGTGCCAGCAGCTTCCAAACAAATTCACCCCTCCACTTT

size: -
D: TRBD2
V: TRBV3-1/TRBV3-2
J: TRBJ2-1
CDR3: CASSRKAGSNYNEQFF
DNA: TGTGCCAGCAGTCGGAAAGCGGGGAGCAACTACAATGAGCAGTTCTTC

size: -
D: -
V: TRBV27
J: TRBJ2-2
CDR3: CASHTRPVSTGELFF
DNA: TGTGCCAGCCACACCCGGCCCGTGAGCACCGGGGAGCTGTTTTTT

size: -
D: -
V: TRBV9
J: TRBJ1-1
CDR3: CASSSTREGDGTEAFF
DNA: TGTGCCAGCAGCTCCACACGGGAAGGGGACGGCACTGAAGCTTTCTTT

size: -
D: -
V: TRBV7-9
J: TRBJ1-2
CDR3: CASSLVAGADGYTF
DNA: TGTGCCAGCAGCTTAGTGGCAGGGGCAGATGGCTACACCTTC

size: -
D: -
V: TRBV7-9
J: TRBJ1-5
CDR3: CASSPEPGDRNNQPQHF
DNA: TGTGCCAGCAGCCCTGAACCGGGAGACAGGAACAATCAGCCCCAGCATTTT

size: -
D: -
V: TRBV10-3
J: TRBJ1-2
CDR3: CAISDFSFRDGYTF
DNA: TGTGCCATCAGTGATTTTTCGTTCAGGGATGGCTACACCTTC

size: -
D: -
V: TRBV30
J: TRBJ1-6
CDR3: CAWSGQYNSPLHF
DNA: TGTGCCTGGAGTGGACAGTATAATTCACCCCTCCACTTT

size: -
D: TRBD2
V: TRBV30
J: TRBJ2-3
CDR3: CAWSVRGRGLAGEDTQYF
DNA: TGTGCCTGGAGTGTACGGGGCAGGGGGCTAGCGGGAGAAGATACGCAGTATTTT

size: -
D: TRBD1
V: TRBV28
J: TRBJ2-7
CDR3: CASSLDGTGATYEQYF
DNA: TGTGCCAGCAGTTTAGACGGGACAGGGGCAACCTACGAGCAGTACTTC

size: -
D: -
V: TRBV3-1/TRBV3-2
J: TRBJ2-2
CDR3: CASSQDRDFTNTGELFF
DNA: TGTGCCAGCAGCCAAGATCGGGACTTTACGAACACCGGGGAGCTGTTTTTT

size: -
D: -
V: TRBV6-5
J: TRBJ1-1
CDR3: CASSYGVFQGTEAFF
DNA: TGTGCCAGCAGTTACGGGGTTTTCCAGGGTACTGAAGCTTTCTTT

size: once
D: -
V: TRBV2
J: TRBJ1-1
CDR3: CASRDYTYDVNTEAFF
DNA: TGTGCCAGCAGGGACTACACCTACGACGTTAACACTGAAGCTTTCTTT

size: -
D: TRBD2
V: TRBV7-2
J: TRBJ2-4
CDR3: CASSLGPGGKKNIQYF
DNA: TGTGCCAGCAGCTTGGGGCCGGGGGGAAAGAAAAACATTCAGTACTTC

size: -
D: -
V: TRBV21-1
J: TRBJ2-1
CDR3: CASSTKVGARQGLYNEQFF
DNA: TGTGCCAGCAGCACTAAGGTCGGGGCCAGACAGGGGCTCTACAATGAGCAGTTCTTC

size: -
D: TRBD2
V: TRBV28
J: TRBJ2-7
CDR3: CASGSGRPLDEQYF
DNA: TGTGCCAGCGGTAGCGGGAGGCCTCTAGACGAGCAGTACTTC

size: -
D: -
V: TRBV11-2
J: TRBJ2-5
CDR3: CASIGGGAETQYF
DNA: TGTGCCAGCATTGGAGGGGGCGCGGAGACCCAGTACTTC

size: -
D: TRBD1
V: TRBV5-4
J: TRBJ1-1
CDR3: CASRQGDRGLEAFF
DNA: TGTGCCAGCCGACAGGGGGACAGGGGGCTTGAAGCTTTCTTT

size: -
D: -
V: TRBV28
J: TRBJ1-2
CDR3: CASSFMGSSYGYTF
DNA: TGTGCCAGCAGTTTTATGGGCAGTTCCTATGGCTACACCTTC

size: -
D: -
V: TRBV27
J: TRBJ1-6
CDR3: CASSFSREGYSPLHF
DNA: TGTGCCAGCAGTTTCTCCAGGGAGGGGTATTCACCCCTCCACTTT

size: -
D: -
V: TRBV7-2
J: TRBJ2-1
CDR3: CASSLVAGAREQFF
DNA: TGTGCCAGCAGCTTAGTGGCGGGGGCACGTGAGCAGTTCTTC

size: -
D: -
V: TRBV19
J: TRBJ1-5
CDR3: CASSSVGQPQHF
DNA: TGTGCCAGTAGCTCGGTGGGCCAGCCCCAGCATTTT

size: -
D: -
V: TRBV6-5
J: TRBJ1-3
CDR3: CASSSPGAGNTIYF
DNA: TGTGCCAGCAGTTCCCCGGGGGCGGGAAACACCATATATTTT

size: -
D: -
V: TRBV7-2
J: TRBJ1-2
CDR3: CASSSRGRGDYGYTF
DNA: TGTGCCAGCAGCTCCAGGGGTAGGGGCGACTATGGCTACACCTTC

size: -
D: -
V: TRBV19
J: TRBJ1-2
CDR3: CASSIDLLDRNYGYTF
DNA: TGTGCCAGTAGTATAGATCTATTGGACAGAAACTATGGCTACACCTTC